These T cell receptor beta chains were read from a single sample in a study of blood T cell repertoires in COVID-19. The table came from immunoSEQ multiplex PCR; TCRdb's copy has only in-frame clones and leaves some out. The sample includes about 220,000 clones, 82% seen only once; the top ten take about 3.4%. The source material was PBMCs or T cells enriched from blood (not recorded which). The receptors were sampled from a woman in her sixties who had recovered from COVID-19. CDR3s include the opening cysteine and the closing phenylalanine or tryptophan. A D gene is named only where the DNA matches it firmly. For some rows the clone size is stated as once, few or many, or as a class when expanded; others skip it.

v_call: TRBV12-3/TRBV12-4
j_call: TRBJ1-4
d_call: .
clone_size: few
cdr3_aa: CASRRTGREKLFF
cdr3_nt: TGTGCCAGCAGGCGGACTGGCCGGGAAAAACTGTTTTTT

v_call: TRBV5-5
j_call: TRBJ1-1
d_call: TRBD1
clone_size: once
cdr3_aa: CASSLQGAEAFF
cdr3_nt: TGTGCCAGCAGCCTACAGGGGGCGGAAGCTTTCTTT

v_call: TRBV6-4
j_call: TRBJ1-1
d_call: .
clone_size: few
cdr3_aa: CASSQDLYTEAFF
cdr3_nt: TGTGCCAGCAGTCAGGATCTGTACACTGAAGCTTTCTTT

v_call: TRBV15
j_call: TRBJ2-2
d_call: TRBD1
clone_size: few
cdr3_aa: CATSRDSRTGGNTGELFF
cdr3_nt: TGTGCCACCAGCAGAGATAGCAGAACAGGGGGGAACACCGGGGAGCTGTTTTTT

v_call: TRBV15
j_call: TRBJ1-4
d_call: TRBD1
clone_size: .
cdr3_aa: CATSPGQGHGEKLFF
cdr3_nt: TGTGCCACCAGCCCGGGACAGGGGCACGGTGAAAAACTGTTTTTT

v_call: TRBV18
j_call: TRBJ1-1
d_call: TRBD1
clone_size: .
cdr3_aa: CASSRDRGEGAFF
cdr3_nt: TGTGCCAGCTCACGCGACAGGGGGGAGGGAGCTTTCTTT

v_call: TRBV6-1
j_call: TRBJ1-6
d_call: .
clone_size: once
cdr3_aa: CASSEARTVGNSPLHF
cdr3_nt: TGTGCCAGCAGTGAAGCTCGCACAGTAGGTAATTCACCCCTCCACTTT

v_call: TRBV2
j_call: TRBJ2-5
d_call: TRBD2
clone_size: .
cdr3_aa: CASTGLAGQSQYF
cdr3_nt: TGTGCCAGCACAGGACTAGCGGGGCAGTCCCAGTACTTC

v_call: TRBV5-1
j_call: TRBJ1-5
d_call: .
clone_size: .
cdr3_aa: CASSLGWANQPQHF
cdr3_nt: TGCGCCAGCAGCTTGGGGTGGGCCAATCAGCCCCAGCATTTT

v_call: TRBV6-2/TRBV6-3
j_call: TRBJ1-1
d_call: TRBD1
clone_size: .
cdr3_aa: CASSFYRDRGFMNTEAFF
cdr3_nt: TGTGCCAGCAGCTTTTATCGGGACAGGGGGTTTATGAACACTGAAGCTTTCTTT

v_call: TRBV27
j_call: TRBJ1-5
d_call: .
clone_size: few
cdr3_aa: CASSDVYRNQPQHF
cdr3_nt: TGTGCCAGCAGTGACGTCTACAGGAATCAGCCCCAGCATTTT

v_call: TRBV19
j_call: TRBJ2-3
d_call: .
clone_size: .
cdr3_aa: CASSTLQMASSTDTQYF
cdr3_nt: TGTGCCAGTAGTACCCTACAGATGGCCTCTAGCACAGATACGCAGTATTTT

v_call: TRBV18
j_call: TRBJ1-6
d_call: .
clone_size: .
cdr3_aa: CASSRDILGAPLHF
cdr3_nt: TGTGCCAGCTCACGGGACATTCTTGGGGCACCCCTCCACTTT

v_call: TRBV6-2/TRBV6-3
j_call: TRBJ1-4
d_call: TRBD1
clone_size: .
cdr3_aa: CASSSPHRGRVATNEKLFF
cdr3_nt: TGTGCCAGCAGTTCGCCTCACAGGGGGCGGGTTGCAACTAATGAAAAACTGTTTTTT

v_call: TRBV18
j_call: TRBJ1-2
d_call: .
clone_size: once
cdr3_aa: CASSPPNRGLGYTF
cdr3_nt: TGTGCCAGCTCACCGCCTAACCGCGGCCTTGGCTACACCTTC

v_call: TRBV12-3/TRBV12-4
j_call: TRBJ2-1
d_call: .
clone_size: .
cdr3_aa: CASSSPRARGQFF
cdr3_nt: TGTGCCAGCAGTTCCCCCAGGGCTCGAGGGCAGTTCTTC

v_call: TRBV5-4
j_call: TRBJ2-7
d_call: TRBD2
clone_size: few
cdr3_aa: CASSLLSGSSYEQYF
cdr3_nt: TGTGCCAGCAGCTTACTGAGCGGGAGCTCCTACGAGCAGTACTTC

v_call: TRBV6-5
j_call: TRBJ2-3
d_call: .
clone_size: .
cdr3_aa: CASSYSGWTDTQYF
cdr3_nt: TGTGCCAGCAGTTACAGCGGGTGGACAGATACGCAGTATTTT

v_call: TRBV6-5
j_call: TRBJ2-2
d_call: .
clone_size: .
cdr3_aa: CASSYWRGELFF
cdr3_nt: TGTGCCAGCAGTTACTGGCGGGGGGAGCTGTTTTTT

v_call: TRBV10-3
j_call: TRBJ2-5
d_call: .
clone_size: .
cdr3_aa: CAISVRGGAGETQYF
cdr3_nt: TGTGCCATCAGTGTAAGAGGGGGGGCCGGGGAGACCCAGTACTTC

v_call: TRBV5-5
j_call: TRBJ1-3
d_call: TRBD1
clone_size: .
cdr3_aa: CASSLDRGSVGNTIYF
cdr3_nt: TGTGCCAGCAGCTTGGACAGGGGATCGGTTGGAAACACCATATATTTT

v_call: TRBV7-9
j_call: TRBJ2-2
d_call: TRBD1
clone_size: .
cdr3_aa: CASSPRTGMGITGELFF
cdr3_nt: TGTGCCAGCAGCCCGAGGACAGGGATGGGGATTACCGGGGAGCTGTTTTTT

v_call: TRBV5-6
j_call: TRBJ2-1
d_call: .
clone_size: .
cdr3_aa: CASSLGLGGNEQFF
cdr3_nt: TGTGCCAGCAGCTTGGGACTAGGAGGCAATGAGCAGTTCTTC

v_call: TRBV29-1
j_call: TRBJ1-1
d_call: .
clone_size: once
cdr3_aa: CSVAVGGNTEAFF
cdr3_nt: TGCAGCGTTGCTGTGGGGGGAAACACTGAAGCTTTCTTT

v_call: TRBV10-3
j_call: TRBJ2-3
d_call: TRBD1
clone_size: .
cdr3_aa: CAIATGQGGADTQYF
cdr3_nt: TGTGCCATCGCCACCGGACAGGGGGGGGCAGATACGCAGTATTTT

v_call: TRBV4-3
j_call: TRBJ2-3
d_call: .
clone_size: .
cdr3_aa: CASSQGDRPSTDTQYF
cdr3_nt: TGCGCCAGCAGCCAAGGAGACAGGCCTAGCACAGATACGCAGTATTTT

v_call: TRBV13
j_call: TRBJ1-5
d_call: .
clone_size: .
cdr3_aa: CASSRGWDQPQHF
cdr3_nt: TGTGCCAGCAGCCGGGGGTGGGACCAGCCCCAGCATTTT

v_call: TRBV7-9
j_call: TRBJ2-1
d_call: .
clone_size: .
cdr3_aa: CASRLDSYNEQFF
cdr3_nt: TGTGCCAGCCGACTAGACTCCTACAATGAGCAGTTCTTC

v_call: TRBV11-2
j_call: TRBJ1-5
d_call: TRBD1
clone_size: .
cdr3_aa: CASSRDRGLNQPQHF
cdr3_nt: TGTGCCAGCAGCAGGGACAGGGGGCTGAATCAGCCCCAGCATTTT

v_call: TRBV4-2
j_call: TRBJ2-1
d_call: .
clone_size: .
cdr3_aa: CASSQDLLSSYNEQFF
cdr3_nt: TGTGCCAGCAGCCAAGATCTACTGAGCTCCTACAATGAGCAGTTCTTC

v_call: TRBV25-1
j_call: TRBJ1-4
d_call: TRBD1
clone_size: .
cdr3_aa: CASRPDRGRNEKLFF
cdr3_nt: TGTGCCAGCAGACCGGACAGGGGAAGGAATGAAAAACTGTTTTTT

v_call: TRBV6-1
j_call: TRBJ2-7
d_call: .
clone_size: .
cdr3_aa: CASSEAGTGGDEQYF
cdr3_nt: TGTGCCAGCAGTGAAGCCGGGACCGGGGGAGACGAGCAGTACTTC

v_call: TRBV5-4
j_call: TRBJ2-6
d_call: TRBD2
clone_size: .
cdr3_aa: CASSAGLAATGGANVLTF
cdr3_nt: TGTGCCAGCAGTGCTGGACTAGCGGCTACTGGGGGGGCCAACGTCCTGACTTTC

v_call: TRBV12-3/TRBV12-4
j_call: TRBJ1-2
d_call: .
clone_size: once
cdr3_aa: CASSPFINYGYTF
cdr3_nt: TGTGCCAGCAGTCCCTTTATTAACTATGGCTACACCTTC

v_call: TRBV7-9
j_call: TRBJ2-2
d_call: .
clone_size: .
cdr3_aa: CASSFPANTGELFF
cdr3_nt: TGTGCCAGCAGCTTCCCAGCGAACACCGGGGAGCTGTTTTTT

v_call: TRBV6-5
j_call: TRBJ2-5
d_call: .
clone_size: few
cdr3_aa: CATSSSGDTQYF
cdr3_nt: TGTGCCACCAGTTCATCAGGTGACACCCAGTACTTC

v_call: TRBV3-1/TRBV3-2
j_call: TRBJ2-5
d_call: .
clone_size: .
cdr3_aa: CASSQDTSSETQYF
cdr3_nt: TGTGCCAGCAGCCAAGATACTAGTAGCGAGACCCAGTACTTC

v_call: TRBV9
j_call: TRBJ1-2
d_call: TRBD1
clone_size: once
cdr3_aa: CASSLSGTGGVYGYTF
cdr3_nt: TGTGCCAGCAGCCTCTCCGGGACAGGGGGCGTCTATGGCTACACCTTC

v_call: TRBV5-6
j_call: TRBJ2-7
d_call: TRBD2
clone_size: .
cdr3_aa: CASSLAGLAGNYEQYF
cdr3_nt: TGTGCCAGCAGCTTGGCCGGTCTAGCGGGGAACTACGAGCAGTACTTC

v_call: TRBV5-1
j_call: TRBJ1-6
d_call: .
clone_size: .
cdr3_aa: CASSISVPGVSYSPLHF
cdr3_nt: TGCGCCAGCAGCATTTCGGTCCCAGGGGTTTCTTATTCACCCCTCCACTTT

v_call: TRBV27
j_call: TRBJ2-7
d_call: .
clone_size: .
cdr3_aa: CASSLTKRWPHEQYF
cdr3_nt: TGTGCCAGCAGTTTAACTAAGAGGTGGCCCCACGAGCAGTACTTC

v_call: TRBV2
j_call: TRBJ1-3
d_call: .
clone_size: .
cdr3_aa: CASSGSNRDTIYF
cdr3_nt: TGTGCCAGCAGCGGCTCGAACAGGGACACCATATATTTT

v_call: TRBV9
j_call: TRBJ1-5
d_call: .
clone_size: .
cdr3_aa: CASSVGVTGDQPQHF
cdr3_nt: TGTGCCAGCAGCGTAGGGGTTACGGGTGACCAGCCCCAGCATTTT

v_call: TRBV20-1
j_call: TRBJ1-2
d_call: .
clone_size: .
cdr3_aa: CSASMRGVRYGYTF
cdr3_nt: TGCAGTGCTAGTATGAGAGGCGTCAGATATGGCTACACCTTC

v_call: TRBV30
j_call: TRBJ1-3
d_call: .
clone_size: few
cdr3_aa: CAWSPGSGNTIYF
cdr3_nt: TGTGCCTGGAGTCCAGGGTCTGGAAACACCATATATTTT

v_call: TRBV7-8
j_call: TRBJ2-7
d_call: .
clone_size: .
cdr3_aa: CASSLDIVRASNYEQYF
cdr3_nt: TGTGCCAGCAGCTTAGATATTGTGAGGGCAAGTAATTACGAGCAGTACTTC

v_call: TRBV5-4
j_call: TRBJ1-4
d_call: .
clone_size: .
cdr3_aa: CASSPSDTGEKLFF
cdr3_nt: TGTGCCAGCAGCCCATCCGACACAGGAGAAAAACTGTTTTTT

v_call: TRBV19
j_call: TRBJ2-1
d_call: .
clone_size: .
cdr3_aa: CASSPGFYNEQFF
cdr3_nt: TGTGCCAGTAGCCCAGGATTTTACAATGAGCAATTCTTC

v_call: TRBV18
j_call: TRBJ1-3
d_call: TRBD1
clone_size: once
cdr3_aa: CASSPTGTGKDTIYF
cdr3_nt: TGTGCCAGCTCACCGACCGGGACAGGGAAAGACACCATATATTTT

v_call: TRBV6-4
j_call: TRBJ1-1
d_call: TRBD1
clone_size: .
cdr3_aa: CASSDSTGGRTVAFF
cdr3_nt: TGTGCCAGCAGTGACTCGACAGGGGGAAGAACTGTAGCTTTCTTT

v_call: TRBV9
j_call: TRBJ2-3
d_call: .
clone_size: .
cdr3_aa: CASSPGTVGYDTQYF
cdr3_nt: TGTGCCAGCAGCCCAGGTACGGTAGGATACGATACGCAGTATTTT

v_call: TRBV18
j_call: TRBJ1-6
d_call: .
clone_size: .
cdr3_aa: CASSPGTPHNSPLHF
cdr3_nt: TGTGCCAGCTCACCGGGGACACCGCATAATTCACCCCTCCACTTT

v_call: TRBV27
j_call: TRBJ1-2
d_call: TRBD1
clone_size: .
cdr3_aa: CASGDRFGYGYTF
cdr3_nt: TGTGCCAGCGGGGACAGGTTCGGCTATGGCTACACCTTC

v_call: TRBV19
j_call: TRBJ1-2
d_call: .
clone_size: many
cdr3_aa: CASSLRGRWGGYTF
cdr3_nt: TGTGCCAGTAGTCTGCGAGGGAGGTGGGGTGGCTACACCTTC

v_call: TRBV5-1
j_call: TRBJ2-1
d_call: TRBD2
clone_size: .
cdr3_aa: CASSLVTSGGPYNEQFF
cdr3_nt: TGCGCCAGCAGCTTGGTAACTAGCGGGGGGCCCTACAATGAGCAGTTCTTC